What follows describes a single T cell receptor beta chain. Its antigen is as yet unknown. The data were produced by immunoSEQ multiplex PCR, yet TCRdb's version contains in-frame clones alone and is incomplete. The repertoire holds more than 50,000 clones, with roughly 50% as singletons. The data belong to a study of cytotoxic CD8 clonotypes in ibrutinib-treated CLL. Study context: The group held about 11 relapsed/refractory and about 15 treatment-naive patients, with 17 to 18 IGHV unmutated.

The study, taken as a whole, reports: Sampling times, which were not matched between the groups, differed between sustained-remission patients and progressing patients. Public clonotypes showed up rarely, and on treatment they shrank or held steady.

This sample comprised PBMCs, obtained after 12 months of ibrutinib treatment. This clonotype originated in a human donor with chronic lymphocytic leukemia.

The chain's CDR3 is CATSRVGQGAWETQYF. Here the CDR3 DNA reads TGTGCCACCAGCAGGGTGGGACAGGGGGCTTGGGAGACCCAGTACTTC. This chain links TRBV15 with TRBJ2-5, with 12 bases that match TRBD1. Per the germline V gene, CDR1 is LNHNV and CDR2 is YYDKDF (reference sequence). There are 16 residues in the CDR3. Trimming removed 3 bases from V and 5 bases from J; junction bases left unmatched: 7.